One sample yielded the 20 T cell receptor beta chains listed below, sequenced in a study of CD8 T cells in Susac syndrome. RNA totalling roughly 0.5 to 1 ug underwent reverse transcription with random hexamers. Using its own MiXCR run on the immunoSEQ multiplex PCR reads, TCRdb lists one record per CDR3 protein. The data show 110,000 or so distinct CDR3 sequences, 80% to 95% seen once. Input material: CD4+ T cells from PBMCs. The receptor source for this set is a human donor in good health.

This sequence joins TRBV12-3 or TRBV12-4 and TRBJ2-5; 8 nucleotides match TRBD2. The CDR3 runs to 13 residues. Germline trimming cut 5 bases from V and 5 bases from J; bases unmatched to any gene: 4. CDR3 loop: CASSTTGGETQYF. The CDR3 region has the DNA TGTGCCAGCAGTACAACGGGGGGGGAGACCCAGTACTTC.

This clonotype showed up just once. CDR3 nucleotide sequence: TGTGCCAGCAGCTTGGTGAACAGCCTAACTACGAACACCGGGGAGCTGTTTTTT. Amino acid sequence: CASSLVNSLTTNTGELFF. This sequence joins TRBV5-6 and TRBJ2-2; no definite D call. Deletions cut 0 bases from V and 0 bases from J, with 15 bases between. The germline V gene encodes CDR1 SGHDT and CDR2 YYEEEE. This CDR3 is 18 amino acids long. Full variable domain (rest looked up from reference TRBV5-6 and TRBJ2-2): DAGVTQSPTHLIKTRGQQVTLRCSPKSGHDTVSWYQQALGQGPQFIFQYYEEEERQRGNFPDRFSGHQFPNYSSELNVNALLLGDSALYLCASSLVNSLTTNTGELFFGEGSRLTVL.

The table lists this clonotype with a count of one. The V gene is TRBV6-2 or TRBV6-3, the J gene TRBJ2-4; the match to TRBD1 covers 11 bases. Germline values: CDR1 MNHEY, CDR2 SVGEGT. This CDR3 spans 16 amino acids. V dropped 7 bases and J dropped 9; count of bases not matched to a gene: 14. The CDR3: CASNLLGTGGEGIQYF. The CDR3 DNA reads TGTGCCAGCAATCTTTTGGGGACAGGGGGTGAGGGCATTCAGTACTTC.

This chain's CDR3 is CASSSDREGDEQYF. CDR3 bases: TGCGCCAGCAGCTCGGACAGGGAGGGAGACGAGCAGTACTTC. This rearrangement joins TRBV5-1 to TRBJ2-7; D is possibly TRBD1 (8 bases). The germline V gene has CDR1 SGHRS and CDR2 YFSETQ. CDR3 length: 14 amino acids. V gave up 3 bases and J gave up 5 bases, with 15 bases separating them.

V is TRBV19 and J is TRBJ1-1; D unclear. Per germline, CDR1 LNHDA and CDR2 SQIVND (reference sequence). CDR3 size: 10 residues. The V end lost 10 bases, the J end lost 4 bases, and 7 bases lay between the germline ends. For the CDR3, the DNA is TGTGCCACCCGGGCCACTGAAGCTTTCTTT. Its protein is CATRATEAFF.

The V call is TRBV5-1, the J call TRBJ1-2; 7 bases agree with TRBD1. The CDR3 length is 14 residues. Germline V gene data show CDR1 as SGHRS and CDR2 as YFSETQ. Trimming at V came to 4 bases and at J to 3 bases, leaving 6 bases not matched to a gene. This CDR3 reads CASSPRGVDYGYTF. CDR3 nucleotide sequence: TGCGCCAGCAGCCCCAGGGGGGTCGACTATGGCTACACCTTC.

About this clonotype itself: Germline is not matched at one junction end, which may reflect a read error. The chain joins TRBV19 to TRBJ1-3; D is unresolved. The CDR3 loop spans 13 amino acids. Germline CDR1 and CDR2: LNHDA and SQIVND (reference sequence). CDR3 bases: TGTGCCAGTGGTACTTACTCTGAAAACACCATATATTTT. Translation: CASGTYSENTIYF.

The chain employs TRBV18 and TRBJ2-1; 9 bases agree with TRBD2. V lost 4 bases and J lost 6; bases outside the gene matches: 16. CDR1 and CDR2 (germline): KGHSH, LQKENI. This CDR3 is 18 amino acids long. CDR3: CASSHGTSNGLGRNEQFF. CDR3 nucleotides: TGTGCCAGCTCACACGGGACTAGCAACGGTCTCGGTCGCAATGAGCAGTTCTTC.

The rearrangement uses TRBV7-2 and TRBJ2-2; no clear D gene. The ends were cut back, 4 bases at V and 2 bases at J, with 8 bases in the middle. The CDR3 sequence is 14 residues long. Germline loops: CDR1 SGHTA, CDR2 FQGNSA. DNA of the CDR3: TGTGCCAGCAGCTCGACATATAACACCGGGGAGCTGTTTTTT. It specifies CASSSTYNTGELFF.

This chain connects TRBV6-2 or TRBV6-3 to TRBJ1-5, with no clear D. Trimming stripped 1 base from V and 8 bases from J, with 6 bases between. Per germline, CDR1 MNHEY and CDR2 SVGEGT. This CDR3 has 12 amino acids. The DNA of the CDR3 is TGTGCCAGCAGTTACTTAGGAAAGCCCCAGCATTTT. The encoded protein is CASSYLGKPQHF.

The chain employs TRBV7-9 and TRBJ1-2; D is unclear. V dropped 4 bases and J dropped 2 bases, with 5 bases sitting between them. The CDR3 is 12 amino acids. Per germline, CDR1 SEHNR and CDR2 FQNEAQ (reference sequence). The CDR3 DNA follows: TGTGCCAGCAGCTACGACAACTATGGCTACACCTTC. Residues: CASSYDNYGYTF. Variable domain in full (rest from reference TRBV7-9 and TRBJ1-2): DTGVSQNPRHKITKRGQNVTFRCDPISEHNRLYWYRQTLGQGPEFLTYFQNEAQLEKSRLLSDRFSAERPKGSFSTLEIQRTEQGDSAMYLCASSYDNYGYTFGSGTRLTVV.

V is TRBV10-3 and J is TRBJ1-2; weak D call: TRBD1 (5 bases). Per the germline V gene, CDR1 is ENHRY and CDR2 is SYGVKD. The CDR3 is 16 amino acids. V lost 0 bases, J lost 4 bases, and 15 bases lay in between. The chain's CDR3 is CAISESKAGPIYGYTF. CDR3 sequence (DNA): TGTGCCATCAGTGAGTCGAAGGCGGGACCGATCTATGGCTACACCTTC.

About this clonotype: The germline gene is not matched at one end of the junction; a read error may be the cause. The rearrangement links TRBV7-2 to TRBJ1-1; D not certain. The CDR3 covers 13 residues. Germline V gene data show CDR1 as SGHTA and CDR2 as FQGNSA. The chain's CDR3 is CASSSEGNTEVFF. The CDR3 DNA follows: TGTGCCAGCAGCTCGGAGGGTAACACTGAAGTTTTCTTT.

This chain uses TRBV29-1 with TRBJ2-5; D unresolved. Germline V gene data show CDR1 as SQVTM and CDR2 as ANQGSEA. V dropped 5 bases and J dropped 4 bases, with 11 bases sitting between them. This CDR3 has 12 residues. CDR3 protein: CSVSDRGETQYF. In DNA, the CDR3 is TGCAGCGTTTCTGACCGCGGAGAGACCCAGTACTTC.

This chain links TRBV5-1 with TRBJ2-5; 8 bases are a match to TRBD1. V lost 7 bases and J lost 5; bases outside the gene matches: 16. Looked up from germline, CDR1 is SGHRS and CDR2 is YFSETQ. The CDR3 covers 16 residues. The DNA for the CDR3 is TGCGCCAGCGGCCGGGACGCCCGGGCAGGGGGCGAGACCCAGTACTTC. Its protein product is CASGRDARAGGETQYF. The full variable domain, its missing parts supplied by reference TRBV5-1 and TRBJ2-5, is KAGVTQTPRYLIKTRGQQVTLSCSPISGHRSVSWYQQTPGQGLQFLFEYFSETQRNKGNFPGRFSGRQFSNSRSEMNVSTLELGDSALYLCASGRDARAGGETQYFGPGTRLLVL.

The chain uses TRBV29-1 and TRBJ2-3; 7 nucleotides match TRBD2. V dropped 4 bases and J dropped 1; count of bases not matched to a gene: 11. CDR1 and CDR2 from the germline V gene are SQVTM and ANQGSEA. The CDR3 loop spans 16 amino acids. The CDR3, as DNA: TGCAGCGTTGTACCCCCCCCTAGCGGCCGCACAGATACGCAGTATTTT. This sequence encodes CSVVPPPSGRTDTQYF.

CDR3 coding DNA: TGCAGCGTGGACCCGGGGCCAGACTATGGCTACACCTTC. Its translation is CSVDPGPDYGYTF. The chain joins TRBV29-1 to TRBJ1-2; maybe TRBD1 (5 bases). Germline CDR1 reads SQVTM; CDR2 reads ANQGSEA. Trimming took 6 bases from V and 3 from J, leaving 14 bases between them. The CDR3 contains 13 residues.

The gene calls are TRBV30 and TRBJ1-5; D might be TRBD1 (5 bases). The V gene lost 0 bases and the J gene lost 5 bases, with 11 bases spanning the gap. This CDR3 spans 14 amino acids. Per germline, CDR1 GTSNPN and CDR2 SVGIG (reference sequence). The CDR3 bases are TGTGCCTGGAGTGTACCGGGGGGGGATCAGCCCCAGCATTTT. Its protein is CAWSVPGGDQPQHF. Supplemented by reference TRBV30 and TRBJ1-5, the full variable domain reads SQTIHQWPATLVQPVGSPLSLECTVEGTSNPNLYWYRQAAGRGLQLLFYSVGIGQISSEVPQNLSASRPQDRQFILSSKKLLLSDSGFYLCAWSVPGGDQPQHFGDGTRLSIL.

This rearrangement joins TRBV3-1 to TRBJ2-7, with D unclear. The ends were cut back, 5 bases at V and 3 bases at J, with 5 bases in the middle. Germline CDR1 is LGHDT and CDR2 is YNNKEL (reference sequence). This CDR3 is built from 11 residues. The CDR3 loop is CASSSNYEQYF. The CDR3 DNA sequence: TGTGCCAGCAGCTCCAACTACGAGCAGTACTTC.

The J gene is TRBJ1-5, the V gene TRBV6-2 or TRBV6-3; possible D gene TRBD1, 6 bases. CDR3 length: 14 residues. The germline V gene encodes CDR1 MNHEY and CDR2 SVGEGT. The V and J ends lost 6 bases and 4 bases respectively, with 13 bases between them. The CDR3: CASRPTGLNQPQHF. The CDR3 nucleotides read TGTGCCAGCAGACCAACAGGGTTAAATCAGCCCCAGCATTTT.